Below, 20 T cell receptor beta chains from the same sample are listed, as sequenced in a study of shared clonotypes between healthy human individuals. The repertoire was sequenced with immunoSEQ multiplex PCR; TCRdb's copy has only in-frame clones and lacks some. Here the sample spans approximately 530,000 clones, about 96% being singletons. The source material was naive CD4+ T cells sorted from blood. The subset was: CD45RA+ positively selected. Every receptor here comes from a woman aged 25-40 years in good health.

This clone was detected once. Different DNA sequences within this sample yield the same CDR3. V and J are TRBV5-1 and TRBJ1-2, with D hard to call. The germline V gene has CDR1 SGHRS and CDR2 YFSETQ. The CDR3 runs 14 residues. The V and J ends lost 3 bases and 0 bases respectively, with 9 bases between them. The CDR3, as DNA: TGCGCCAGCAGCTCTGGCGGAACTAACTATGGCTACACCTTC. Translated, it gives CASSSGGTNYGYTF.

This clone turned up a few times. This CDR3 is CASSDQGRNQPQHF. DNA for the CDR3: TGTGCCAGTAGTGACCAGGGTCGCAATCAGCCCCAGCATTTT. The V gene is TRBV19, the J gene TRBJ1-5; D is perhaps TRBD1 (5 bases). This CDR3 has 14 residues. Germline loops: CDR1 LNHDA, CDR2 SQIVND (reference sequence). Trimming took off 5 bases at V and 2 bases at J, with 10 bases between the two ends.

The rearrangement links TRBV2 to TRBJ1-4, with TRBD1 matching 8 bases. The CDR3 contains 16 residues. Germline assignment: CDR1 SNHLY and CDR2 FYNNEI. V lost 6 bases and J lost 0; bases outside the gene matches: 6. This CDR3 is CASRRDRQTTNEKLFF. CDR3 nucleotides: TGTGCCAGCAGAAGGGACAGGCAGACAACTAATGAAAAACTGTTTTTT.

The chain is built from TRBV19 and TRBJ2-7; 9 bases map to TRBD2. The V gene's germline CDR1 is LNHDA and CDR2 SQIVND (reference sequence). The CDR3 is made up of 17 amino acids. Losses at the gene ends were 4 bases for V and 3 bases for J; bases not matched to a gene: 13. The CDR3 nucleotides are TGTGCCAGTAGTACGGGAACTAGCGGGCTGAATTTCTACGAGCAGTACTTC. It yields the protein CASSTGTSGLNFYEQYF.

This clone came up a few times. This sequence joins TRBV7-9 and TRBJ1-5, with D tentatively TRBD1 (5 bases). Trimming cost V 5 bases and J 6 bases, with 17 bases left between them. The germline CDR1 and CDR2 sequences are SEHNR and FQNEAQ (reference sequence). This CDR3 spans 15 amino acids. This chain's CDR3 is CASSKGTGRTQPQHF. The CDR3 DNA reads TGTGCCAGCAGCAAAGGGACCGGGAGGACTCAGCCCCAGCATTTT.

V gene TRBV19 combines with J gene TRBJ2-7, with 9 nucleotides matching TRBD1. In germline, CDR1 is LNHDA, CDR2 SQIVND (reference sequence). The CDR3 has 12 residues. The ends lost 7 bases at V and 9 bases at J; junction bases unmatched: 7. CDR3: CASTTGGGRQYF. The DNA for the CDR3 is TGTGCCAGTACAACAGGGGGCGGAAGGCAGTACTTC.

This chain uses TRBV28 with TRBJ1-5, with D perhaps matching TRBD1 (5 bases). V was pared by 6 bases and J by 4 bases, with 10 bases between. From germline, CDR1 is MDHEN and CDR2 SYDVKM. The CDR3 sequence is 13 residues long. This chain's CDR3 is CASSHDSNQPQHF. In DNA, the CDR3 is TGTGCCAGCAGCCACGACAGTAATCAGCCCCAGCATTTT.

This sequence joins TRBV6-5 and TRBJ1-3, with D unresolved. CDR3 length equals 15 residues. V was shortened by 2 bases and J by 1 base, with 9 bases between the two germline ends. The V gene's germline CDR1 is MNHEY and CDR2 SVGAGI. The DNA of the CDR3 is TGTGCCAGCAGTTACCGCTCGGGATCTGGAAACACCATATATTTT. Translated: CASSYRSGSGNTIYF.

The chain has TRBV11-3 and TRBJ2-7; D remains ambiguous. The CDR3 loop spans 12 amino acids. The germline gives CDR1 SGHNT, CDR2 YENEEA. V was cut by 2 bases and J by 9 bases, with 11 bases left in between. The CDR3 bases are TGTGCCAGCAGCTTAACCGGCTGGCGGCAGTACTTC. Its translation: CASSLTGWRQYF.

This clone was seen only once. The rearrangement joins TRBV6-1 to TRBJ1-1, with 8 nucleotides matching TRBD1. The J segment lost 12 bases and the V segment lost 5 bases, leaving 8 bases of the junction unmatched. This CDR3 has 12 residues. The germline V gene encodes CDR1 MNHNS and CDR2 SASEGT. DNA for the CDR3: TGTGCCAGCAGTCTCGACAGGGGTTCAACTTTCTTT. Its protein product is CASSLDRGSTFF.

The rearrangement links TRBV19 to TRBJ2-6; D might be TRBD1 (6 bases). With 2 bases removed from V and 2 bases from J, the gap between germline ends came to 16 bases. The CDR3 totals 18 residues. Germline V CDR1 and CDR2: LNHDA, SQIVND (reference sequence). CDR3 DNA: TGTGCCAGTAGTATAAGTTTTCAGGGGTTTCCTGGGGCCAACGTCCTGACTTTC. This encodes CASSISFQGFPGANVLTF.

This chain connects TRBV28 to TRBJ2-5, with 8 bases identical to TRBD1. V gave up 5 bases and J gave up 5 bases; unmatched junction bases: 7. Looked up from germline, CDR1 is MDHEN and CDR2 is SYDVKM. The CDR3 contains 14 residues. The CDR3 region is CASSTSGGAETQYF. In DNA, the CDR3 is TGTGCCAGCAGTACCTCAGGGGGCGCGGAGACCCAGTACTTC.

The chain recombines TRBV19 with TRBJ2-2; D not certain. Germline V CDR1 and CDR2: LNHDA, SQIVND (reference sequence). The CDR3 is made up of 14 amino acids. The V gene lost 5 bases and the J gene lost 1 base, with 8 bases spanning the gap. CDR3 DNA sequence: TGTGCCAGTAGTCCGAGACAGAACACCGGGGAGCTGTTTTTT. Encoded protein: CASSPRQNTGELFF.

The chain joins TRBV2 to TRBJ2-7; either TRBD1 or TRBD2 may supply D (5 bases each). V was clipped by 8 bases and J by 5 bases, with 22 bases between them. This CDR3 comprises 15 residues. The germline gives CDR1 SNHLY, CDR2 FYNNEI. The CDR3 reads CASLLGFPGPNEQYF. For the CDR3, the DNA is TGTGCCAGCCTCCTTGGGTTCCCGGGGCCAAACGAGCAGTACTTC. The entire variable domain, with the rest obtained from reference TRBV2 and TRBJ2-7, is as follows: EPEVTQTPSHQVTQMGQEVILRCVPISNHLYFYWYRQILGQKVEFLVSFYNNEISEKSEIFDDQFSVERPDGSNFTLKIRSTKLEDSAMYFCASLLGFPGPNEQYFGPGTRLTVT.

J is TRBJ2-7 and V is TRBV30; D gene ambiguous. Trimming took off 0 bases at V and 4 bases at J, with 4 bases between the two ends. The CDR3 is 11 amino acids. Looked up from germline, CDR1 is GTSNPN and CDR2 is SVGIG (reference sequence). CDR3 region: CAWSVQYEQYF. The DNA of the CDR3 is TGTGCCTGGAGTGTACAATACGAGCAGTACTTC.

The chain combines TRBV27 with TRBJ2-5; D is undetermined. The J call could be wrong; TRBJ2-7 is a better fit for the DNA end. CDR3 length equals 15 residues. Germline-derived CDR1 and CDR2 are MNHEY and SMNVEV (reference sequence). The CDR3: CASSFSLESSYEQYF. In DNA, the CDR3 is TGTGCCAGCAGTTTCTCATTAGAGAGCTCCTACGAGCAGTACTTC.

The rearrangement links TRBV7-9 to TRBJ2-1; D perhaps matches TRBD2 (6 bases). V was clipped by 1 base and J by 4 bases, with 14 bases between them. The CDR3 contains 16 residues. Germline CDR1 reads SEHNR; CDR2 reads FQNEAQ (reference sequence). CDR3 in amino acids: CASSLVLRDEYNEQFF. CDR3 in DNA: TGTGCCAGCAGCTTAGTTCTGCGGGATGAATACAATGAGCAGTTCTTC.

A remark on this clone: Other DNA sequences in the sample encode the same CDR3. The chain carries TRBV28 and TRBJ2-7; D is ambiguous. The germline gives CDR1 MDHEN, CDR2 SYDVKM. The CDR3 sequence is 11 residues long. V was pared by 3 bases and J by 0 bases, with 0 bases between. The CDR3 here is CASSFSYEQYF. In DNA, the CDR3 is TGTGCCAGCAGTTTCTCCTACGAGCAGTACTTC.

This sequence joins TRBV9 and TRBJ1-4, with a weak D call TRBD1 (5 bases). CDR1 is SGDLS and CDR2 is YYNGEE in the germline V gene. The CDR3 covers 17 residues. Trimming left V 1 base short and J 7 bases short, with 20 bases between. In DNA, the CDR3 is TGTGCCAGCAGCGTATATGACGGGGCGCAGCCCGGTGAAAAACTGTTTTTT. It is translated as CASSVYDGAQPGEKLFF.

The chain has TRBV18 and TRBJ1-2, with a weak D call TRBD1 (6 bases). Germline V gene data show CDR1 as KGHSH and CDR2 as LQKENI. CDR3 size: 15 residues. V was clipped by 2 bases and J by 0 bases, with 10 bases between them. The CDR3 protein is CASSPGRDTNYGYTF. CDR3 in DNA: TGTGCCAGCTCACCAGGCAGGGACACTAACTATGGCTACACCTTC.